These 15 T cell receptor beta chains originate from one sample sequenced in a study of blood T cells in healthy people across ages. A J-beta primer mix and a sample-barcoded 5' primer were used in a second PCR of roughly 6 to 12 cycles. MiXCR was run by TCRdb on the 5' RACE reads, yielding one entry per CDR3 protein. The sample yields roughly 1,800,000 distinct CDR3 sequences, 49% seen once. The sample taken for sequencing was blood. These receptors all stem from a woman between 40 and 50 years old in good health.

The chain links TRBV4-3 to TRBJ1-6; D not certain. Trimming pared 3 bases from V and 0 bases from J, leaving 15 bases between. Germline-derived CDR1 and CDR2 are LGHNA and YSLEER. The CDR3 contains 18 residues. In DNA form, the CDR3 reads TGCGCCAGCAGCCACCTCGGTAGTCTAAGCTCCTATAATTCACCCCTCCACTTT. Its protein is CASSHLGSLSSYNSPLHF.

The CDR3 spells CASSRGRAANNSPLHF. The CDR3 nucleotides read TGTGCCAGCAGTCGGGGGCGGGCAGCGAATAATTCACCCCTCCACTTT. The gene calls are TRBV12-3 or TRBV12-4 and TRBJ1-6; tentative D call: TRBD1 (6 bases). CDR3 length: 16 amino acids. V lost 5 bases to trimming and J lost 5 bases, with 16 bases between them.

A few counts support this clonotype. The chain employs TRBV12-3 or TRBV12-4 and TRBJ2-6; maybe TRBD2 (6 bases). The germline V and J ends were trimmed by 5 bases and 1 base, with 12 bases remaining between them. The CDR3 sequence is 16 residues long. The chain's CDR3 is CASSAGPPSGANVLTF. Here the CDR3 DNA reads TGTGCCAGCAGTGCGGGACCGCCTTCTGGGGCCAACGTCCTGACTTTC.

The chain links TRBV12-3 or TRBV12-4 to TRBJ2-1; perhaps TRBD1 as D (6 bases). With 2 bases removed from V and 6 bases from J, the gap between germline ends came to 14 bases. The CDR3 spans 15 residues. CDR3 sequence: CASSLTGSGVNEQFF. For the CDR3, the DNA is TGTGCCAGCAGTTTAACCGGATCAGGGGTCAATGAGCAGTTCTTC.

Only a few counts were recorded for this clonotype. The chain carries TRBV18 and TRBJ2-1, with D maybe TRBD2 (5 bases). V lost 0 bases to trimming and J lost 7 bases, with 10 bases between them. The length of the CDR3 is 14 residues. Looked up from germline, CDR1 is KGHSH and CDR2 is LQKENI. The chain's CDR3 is CASSPPGRGNEQFF. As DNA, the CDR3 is TGTGCCAGCTCACCACCAGGAAGAGGGAATGAGCAGTTCTTC.

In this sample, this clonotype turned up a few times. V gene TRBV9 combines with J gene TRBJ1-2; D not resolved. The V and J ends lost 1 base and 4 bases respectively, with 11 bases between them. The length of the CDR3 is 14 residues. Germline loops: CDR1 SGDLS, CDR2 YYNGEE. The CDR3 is CASSVTQDGYGYTF. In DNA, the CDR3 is TGTGCCAGCAGCGTAACCCAAGATGGCTATGGCTACACCTTC.

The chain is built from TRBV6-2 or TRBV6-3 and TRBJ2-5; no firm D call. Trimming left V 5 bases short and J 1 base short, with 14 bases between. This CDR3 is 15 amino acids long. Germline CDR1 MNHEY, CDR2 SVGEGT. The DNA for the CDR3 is TGTGCCAGCAGTCCCCTCGAGGCTTTCCAAGAGACCCAGTACTTC. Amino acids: CASSPLEAFQETQYF.

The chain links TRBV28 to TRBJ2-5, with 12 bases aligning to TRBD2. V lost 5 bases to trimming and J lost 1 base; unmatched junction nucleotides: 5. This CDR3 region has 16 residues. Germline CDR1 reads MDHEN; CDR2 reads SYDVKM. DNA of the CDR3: TGTGCCAGCAGTATAGGGACTAGCGGGCCCCAAGAGACCCAGTACTTC. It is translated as CASSIGTSGPQETQYF.

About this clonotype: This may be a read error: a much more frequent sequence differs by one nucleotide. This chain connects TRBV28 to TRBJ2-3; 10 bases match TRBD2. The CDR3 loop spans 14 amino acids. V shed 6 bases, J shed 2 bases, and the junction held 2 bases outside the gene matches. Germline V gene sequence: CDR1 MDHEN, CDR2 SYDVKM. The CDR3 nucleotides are TGTGCCAGCAGAGCGGGGGGGACCACAGATACGCAGTATTTT. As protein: CASRAGGTTDTQYF.

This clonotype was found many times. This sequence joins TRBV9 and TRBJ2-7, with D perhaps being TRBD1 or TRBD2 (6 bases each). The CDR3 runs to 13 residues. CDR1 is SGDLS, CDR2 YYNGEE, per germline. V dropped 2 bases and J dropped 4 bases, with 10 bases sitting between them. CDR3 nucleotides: TGTGCCAGCAGCGTCGGGGGCCGGTACGAGCAGTACTTC. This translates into CASSVGGRYEQYF.

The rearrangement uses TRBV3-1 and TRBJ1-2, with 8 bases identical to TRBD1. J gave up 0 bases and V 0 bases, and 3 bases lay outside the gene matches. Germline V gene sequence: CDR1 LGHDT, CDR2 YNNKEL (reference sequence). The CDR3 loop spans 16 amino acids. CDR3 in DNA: TGTGCCAGCAGCCAAGAACAGGGGGTAGCTAACTATGGCTACACCTTC. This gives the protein CASSQEQGVANYGYTF.

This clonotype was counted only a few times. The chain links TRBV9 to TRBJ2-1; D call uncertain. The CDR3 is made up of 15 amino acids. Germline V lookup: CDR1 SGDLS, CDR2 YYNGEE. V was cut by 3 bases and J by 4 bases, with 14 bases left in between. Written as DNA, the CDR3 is TGTGCCAGCAGCGCTGGTAACAAGCAATACAATGAGCAGTTCTTC. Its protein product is CASSAGNKQYNEQFF.

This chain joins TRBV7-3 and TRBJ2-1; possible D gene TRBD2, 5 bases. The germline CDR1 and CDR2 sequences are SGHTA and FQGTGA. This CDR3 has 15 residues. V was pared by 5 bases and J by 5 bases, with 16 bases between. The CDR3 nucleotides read TGTGCCAGCAGCCTTGGAGCCGGGAACAACAATGAGCAGTTCTTC. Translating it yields CASSLGAGNNNEQFF.

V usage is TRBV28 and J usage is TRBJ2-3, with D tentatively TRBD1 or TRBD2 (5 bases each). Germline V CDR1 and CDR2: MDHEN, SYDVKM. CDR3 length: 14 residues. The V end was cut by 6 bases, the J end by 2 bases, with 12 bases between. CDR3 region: CASRERGLTDTQYF. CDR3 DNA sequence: TGTGCCAGCAGGGAGAGGGGTCTCACAGATACGCAGTATTTT.

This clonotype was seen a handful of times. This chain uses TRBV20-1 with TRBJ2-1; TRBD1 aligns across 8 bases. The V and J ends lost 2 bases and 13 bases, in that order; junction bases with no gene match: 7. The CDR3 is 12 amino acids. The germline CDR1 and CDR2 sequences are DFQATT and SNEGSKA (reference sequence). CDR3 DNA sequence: TGCAGTGCTAGAAAGGACAGGGTGGGTCAGTTCTTC. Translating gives CSARKDRVGQFF.